The 18 T cell receptor beta chains below all came from one sample that was sequenced in a study of blood T cell repertoires in COVID-19. Clones were read by immunoSEQ multiplex PCR, and TCRdb kept only the in-frame ones, dropping some. The table lists 150,000 to 200,000 clones, 75% to 90% of them singletons. The source material was peripheral blood. The source is an elderly woman with active or convalescent COVID-19.

The table lists this clone with a few counts. The V gene is TRBV6-2 or TRBV6-3, the J gene TRBJ1-2; a possible D gene is TRBD1 (5 bases). From germline, CDR1 is MNHEY and CDR2 SVGEGT. The V gene lost 0 bases and the J gene lost 5 bases, with 13 bases spanning the gap. This CDR3 comprises 15 residues. The CDR3 region is CASSYSLSGPYGYTF. The DNA of the CDR3 is TGTGCCAGCAGTTACTCGTTATCAGGGCCATATGGCTACACCTTC.

The gene calls are TRBV6-5 and TRBJ1-2; D gene ambiguous. Trimming took 7 bases from V and 0 from J, leaving 6 bases between them. CDR3 size: 12 residues. Germline values: CDR1 MNHEY, CDR2 SVGAGI. The CDR3 protein is CASKGANYGYTF. In DNA form, the CDR3 reads TGTGCCAGCAAAGGAGCTAACTATGGCTACACCTTC.

The CDR3 loop is CASSQGEIPRTEAFF. The CDR3 DNA is TGTGCCAGCTCACAGGGGGAGATCCCGCGGACTGAAGCTTTCTTT. This chain joins TRBV18 and TRBJ1-1; D possibly corresponds to TRBD1 (6 bases). Deletions cut 4 bases from V and 5 bases from J, with 17 bases between. This CDR3 has 15 amino acids. Germline-derived CDR1 and CDR2 are KGHSH and LQKENI.

V and J are TRBV2 and TRBJ2-2; the D gene is possibly TRBD1 (6 bases). The CDR3 spans 14 residues. Trimming stripped 3 bases from V and 5 bases from J, with 10 bases between. Germline V lookup: CDR1 SNHLY, CDR2 FYNNEI. Written as DNA, the CDR3 is TGTGCCAGCAGTGATTGGCAGGGGACCGGGGAGCTGTTTTTT. Its translation is CASSDWQGTGELFF.

The rearrangement joins TRBV6-1 to TRBJ2-5, with 8 bases identical to TRBD1. CDR1 is MNHNS, CDR2 SASEGT, per germline. This CDR3 is built from 14 residues. Germline trimming cut 2 bases from V and 4 bases from J; bases unmatched to any gene: 3. The CDR3 DNA sequence: TGTGCCAGCAGTGAACGCAGGGGGCGAGAGACCCAGTACTTC. As protein: CASSERRGRETQYF.

This clone occurred once. The chain uses TRBV4-3 and TRBJ2-3; 9 bases are shared with TRBD2. This CDR3 comprises 17 residues. The V and J ends lost 0 bases and 2 bases, in that order; junction bases with no gene match: 6. Germline-derived CDR1 and CDR2 are LGHNA and YSLEER. The CDR3 spells CASSQESIAGATDTQYF. The CDR3 DNA reads as TGCGCCAGCAGCCAAGAATCGATAGCGGGGGCCACAGATACGCAGTATTTT.

The gene calls are TRBV24-1 and TRBJ2-2, with D maybe TRBD2 (7 bases). This CDR3 comprises 16 residues. V was pared by 0 bases and J by 3 bases, with 10 bases between. In germline, CDR1 is KGHDR, CDR2 SFDVKD. CDR3 protein: CATSDLVGGDTGELFF. The CDR3 DNA is TGTGCCACCAGTGATTTGGTAGGGGGGGACACCGGGGAGCTGTTTTTT.

The CDR3 region is CASSSRDSYSYEQYF. CDR3 coding DNA: TGTGCCAGCAGCTCCCGGGACAGCTACTCCTACGAGCAGTACTTC. The gene calls are TRBV11-3 and TRBJ2-7, with 7 bases matching TRBD1. V lost 4 bases, J lost 0 bases, and 6 bases stayed unmatched. Germline V gives CDR1 SGHNT, CDR2 YENEEA. This CDR3 contains 15 residues.

This clone was counted only a few times. V gene TRBV19 combines with J gene TRBJ2-3, with 7 bases lining up with TRBD2. The CDR3 extends over 15 amino acids. With 0 bases clipped from V and 6 bases from J, the junction kept 6 bases outside the gene matches. The germline V gene encodes CDR1 LNHDA and CDR2 SQIVND (reference sequence). CDR3 residues: CASSIEGGRSDTQYF. In DNA form, the CDR3 reads TGTGCCAGTAGTATAGAGGGGGGGAGGAGTGATACGCAGTATTTT. The full variable domain, rest sourced from reference TRBV19 and TRBJ2-3, is DGGITQSPKYLFRKEGQNVTLSCEQNLNHDAMYWYRQDPGQGLRLIYYSQIVNDFQKGDIAEGYSVSREKKESFPLTVTSAQKNPTAFYLCASSIEGGRSDTQYFGPGTRLTVL.

The chain links TRBV6-2 or TRBV6-3 to TRBJ2-7; D gene unclear. V lost 6 bases, J lost 0 bases, and 15 bases lay in between. This CDR3 comprises 15 residues. The germline CDR1 and CDR2 sequences are MNHEY and SVGEGT. CDR3 sequence: CASSPVEDSSYEQYF. Written as DNA, the CDR3 is TGTGCCAGCAGCCCCGTCGAAGATAGCTCCTACGAGCAGTACTTC.

V gene TRBV4-2 combines with J gene TRBJ1-5; TRBD1 aligns across 8 bases. This CDR3 comprises 15 residues. Germline V gene data show CDR1 as LGHNA and CDR2 as YNFKEQ. The trim removed 3 bases at V and 6 bases at J, leaving 7 bases unmatched. CDR3 sequence: CASSHGETGVQPQHF. The CDR3 DNA reads as TGTGCCAGCAGCCACGGGGAGACAGGGGTTCAGCCCCAGCATTTT.

The J gene is TRBJ2-7, the V gene TRBV7-3; no clear D gene. Germline CDR1 SGHTA, CDR2 FQGTGA. This CDR3 is built from 14 residues. The V gene lost 0 bases and the J gene lost 6 bases, with 12 bases spanning the gap. The CDR3 region is CASSLTQPPGEQYF. Written as DNA, the CDR3 is TGTGCCAGCAGCTTAACACAGCCTCCCGGCGAGCAGTACTTC.

The rearrangement joins TRBV7-2 to TRBJ2-7; TRBD1 matches at 8 bases. J lost 4 bases, V lost 4 bases, and 3 bases had no gene match. The CDR3 extends over 13 amino acids. Germline lookup yields CDR1 SGHTA and CDR2 FQGNSA. The DNA for the CDR3 is TGTGCCAGCAGCTCGACAGGGGCGTACGAGCAGTACTTC. Protein: CASSSTGAYEQYF.

The CDR3 reads CASSFEAGWFF. The CDR3 DNA follows: TGCGCCAGCAGCTTTGAAGCGGGGTGGTTCTTC. The chain combines TRBV5-1 with TRBJ2-1; 7 nucleotides match TRBD2. Germline CDR1 reads SGHRS; CDR2 reads YFSETQ. V trimming: 2 bases; J trimming: 15 bases; junction bases outside the gene matches: 5. The CDR3 contains 11 residues.

The rearrangement joins TRBV7-2 to TRBJ1-2; 7 nucleotides line up with TRBD1. This CDR3 contains 13 residues. The germline gives CDR1 SGHTA, CDR2 FQGNSA. V lost 5 bases, J lost 7 bases, and 7 bases stayed unmatched. CDR3 loop: CASSPTGEAGYTF. DNA of the CDR3: TGTGCCAGCAGCCCTACAGGGGAGGCTGGCTACACCTTC. Supplemented by reference TRBV7-2 and TRBJ1-2, the full variable domain reads GAGVSQSPSNKVTEKGKDVELRCDPISGHTALYWYRQSLGQGLEFLIYFQGNSAPDKSGLPSDRFSAERTGGSVSTLTIQRTQQEDSAVYLCASSPTGEAGYTFGSGTRLTVV.

The rearrangement joins TRBV9 to TRBJ1-2; the D gene is possibly TRBD1 (5 bases). CDR1 and CDR2 (germline): SGDLS, YYNGEE. CDR3 length equals 13 residues. The V end lost 5 bases, the J end lost 2 bases, and 10 bases lay between the germline ends. As DNA, the CDR3 is TGTGCCAGCAGAGGGCCAGGGAACTATGGCTACACCTTC. Protein sequence: CASRGPGNYGYTF.

This clone has a handful of counts. This CDR3 is CASTFPSGGTKTQYF. The CDR3 nucleotides read TGTGCCAGCACTTTTCCTAGCGGGGGGACGAAGACCCAGTACTTC. This chain connects TRBV6-5 to TRBJ2-5; 11 nucleotides agree with TRBD2. J gave up 6 bases and V 7 bases, and 10 bases lay outside the gene matches. This CDR3 has 15 residues. The V gene's germline CDR1 is MNHEY and CDR2 SVGAGI.

The CDR3 protein is CASSYPITGGGNTIYF. CDR3 sequence (DNA): TGTGCCAGCAGCTATCCCATAACAGGGGGGGGAAACACCATATATTTT. The gene calls are TRBV21-1 and TRBJ1-3; TRBD1, the D gene given by the table, was not confirmed from the DNA. TRBV21-1 has pseudogene status. The CDR3 is made up of 16 amino acids.